The next 32 T cell receptor beta chains were all read from a single sample in a study of blood T cell repertoires in COVID-19. Sequencing was performed with immunoSEQ multiplex PCR; in TCRdb, only in-frame clones are kept and a portion is missing. The sample yields over 150,000 clones, over 70% seen once. Source material: peripheral blood. Receptor source: a woman aged 60-75 years with acute or convalescent COVID-19.

This chain joins TRBV18 and TRBJ2-7; TRBD1 matches at 9 bases. V shed 2 bases, J shed 4 bases, and the junction held 3 bases outside the gene matches. This CDR3 has 14 amino acids. The germline gives CDR1 KGHSH, CDR2 LQKENI. In DNA form, the CDR3 reads TGTGCCAGCTCACCAACAGGGGGCGCGTACGAGCAGTACTTC. Translated, it gives CASSPTGGAYEQYF.

This clone was seen once. V and J are TRBV5-4 and TRBJ2-3; D ambiguous. The CDR3 is 14 amino acids. Germline V lookup: CDR1 SGHNT, CDR2 YYREEE (reference sequence). Trimming cost V 3 bases and J 4 bases, with 12 bases left between them. CDR3 in DNA: TGTGCCAGCAGCTCGATGCAACAGTCAGATACGCAGTATTTT. Translated: CASSSMQQSDTQYF.

This chain connects TRBV19 to TRBJ1-5; TRBD1 matches at 7 bases. This CDR3 spans 14 amino acids. Losses at the gene ends were 7 bases for V and 2 bases for J; bases not matched to a gene: 5. CDR1 and CDR2 (germline): LNHDA, SQIVND (reference sequence). CDR3 sequence: CASIVTGGNQPQHF. CDR3 in DNA: TGTGCCAGTATTGTTACAGGGGGCAATCAGCCCCAGCATTTT. Looking up the rest from reference TRBV19 and TRBJ1-5 gives the full variable domain: DGGITQSPKYLFRKEGQNVTLSCEQNLNHDAMYWYRQDPGQGLRLIYYSQIVNDFQKGDIAEGYSVSREKKESFPLTVTSAQKNPTAFYLCASIVTGGNQPQHFGDGTRLSIL.

This chain uses TRBV18 with TRBJ1-2, with unresolved D. The CDR3 spans 13 residues. From germline, CDR1 is KGHSH and CDR2 LQKENI. V lost 3 bases to trimming and J lost 2 bases, with 7 bases between them. The chain's CDR3 is CASSPSENYGYTF. CDR3 nucleotide sequence: TGTGCCAGCTCACCGTCAGAAAACTATGGCTACACCTTC.

The rearrangement uses TRBV5-1 and TRBJ1-5, with 9 bases matching TRBD1. CDR3 length equals 16 residues. The V segment lost 0 bases and the J segment 7 bases; nucleotides outside the gene matches: 8. Germline CDR1 is SGHRS and CDR2 is YFSETQ. CDR3 in DNA: TGCGCCAGCAGCTTGGAGCCTACAGGGGGCGGGCAGCCCCAGCATTTT. This sequence encodes CASSLEPTGGGQPQHF.

The chain recombines TRBV19 with TRBJ1-6; 8 bases map to TRBD1. CDR3 length: 16 amino acids. CDR1 is LNHDA, CDR2 SQIVND, per germline (reference sequence). Germline trimming cut 4 bases from V and 8 bases from J; bases unmatched to any gene: 10. The CDR3 sequence is CASSSLMDRDHSPLHF. The CDR3 DNA reads TGTGCCAGTAGTAGTCTAATGGACAGGGACCATTCACCCCTCCACTTT. Supplemented by reference TRBV19 and TRBJ1-6, the full variable domain reads DGGITQSPKYLFRKEGQNVTLSCEQNLNHDAMYWYRQDPGQGLRLIYYSQIVNDFQKGDIAEGYSVSREKKESFPLTVTSAQKNPTAFYLCASSSLMDRDHSPLHFGNGTRLTVT.

A word on this clone: A junction end diverges from the germline sequence, so it may reflect a read error. The CDR3 sequence: CASSMALTSGRNF. The CDR3 coding sequence is TGTGCCAGCAGCATGGCTTTAACTTCCGGGAGGAACTTC. The chain couples TRBV11-2 to TRBJ2-5; 7 bases are a match to TRBD2. The CDR3 has 13 amino acids. The V gene's germline CDR1 is SGHAT and CDR2 FQNNGV.

The chain combines TRBV11-3 with TRBJ2-2; 7 bases agree with TRBD1. The V and J ends lost 8 bases and 2 bases, in that order; junction bases with no gene match: 5. This CDR3 comprises 14 residues. Looked up from germline, CDR1 is SGHNT and CDR2 is YENEEA. The DNA for the CDR3 is TGTGCCAGCCGCTGGGACAGCAACACCGGGGAGCTGTTTTTT. Protein product: CASRWDSNTGELFF. The complete variable domain, with remaining parts taken from reference TRBV11-3 and TRBJ2-2, reads EAGVVQSPRYKIIEKKQPVAFWCNPISGHNTLYWYLQNLGQGPELLIRYENEEAVDDSQLPKDRFSAERLKGVDSTLKIQPAELGDSAVYLCASRWDSNTGELFFGEGSRLTVL.

The J gene is TRBJ2-5, the V gene TRBV29-1, with 7 nucleotides matching TRBD1. The trim removed 3 bases at V and 3 bases at J, leaving 7 bases unmatched. CDR3 length equals 14 residues. CDR1 is SQVTM, CDR2 ANQGSEA, per germline. CDR3 in DNA: TGCAGCGTTGAGGCAGGGGGTGTTAAAGAGACCCAGTACTTC. Its protein product is CSVEAGGVKETQYF.

The J gene is TRBJ1-2, the V gene TRBV11-2; TRBD1 is a possible D gene (5 bases). Per the germline V gene, CDR1 is SGHAT and CDR2 is FQNNGV. V was trimmed by 5 bases and J by 11 bases, leaving 18 bases between them. The CDR3 contains 13 residues. The CDR3, as DNA: TGTGCCAGCAGCCCCCTAGCCCCCGGGGGGTACACCTTC. This encodes CASSPLAPGGYTF.

This clone was observed a single time. The chain carries TRBV5-6 and TRBJ1-5; perhaps TRBD1 as D (5 bases). V lost 3 bases to trimming and J lost 4 bases, with 17 bases between them. The length of the CDR3 is 16 residues. The V gene's germline CDR1 is SGHDT and CDR2 YYEEEE. CDR3 loop: CASSSTRASRNQPQHF. In DNA form, the CDR3 reads TGTGCCAGCAGCTCGACCAGGGCGTCGCGGAATCAGCCCCAGCATTTT.

The V gene is TRBV19, the J gene TRBJ1-1; 9 bases align to TRBD1. Germline V gives CDR1 LNHDA, CDR2 SQIVND (reference sequence). The CDR3 length is 15 residues. V gave up 5 bases and J gave up 5 bases; unmatched junction bases: 9. The CDR3 here is CASSPGGQGKTEAFF. In DNA form, the CDR3 reads TGTGCCAGTAGTCCGGGAGGACAGGGGAAAACTGAAGCTTTCTTT.

The chain's CDR3 is CASSYSQEIGNTIYF. In nucleotides, the CDR3 is TGTGCCAGCAGTTACTCACAGGAAATAGGAAACACCATATATTTT. The chain combines TRBV6-5 with TRBJ1-3, with TRBD1 as a possible D gene (5 bases). V lost 0 bases and J 4 bases, leaving 10 bases between the germline ends. The CDR3 has 15 residues. CDR1 and CDR2 (germline): MNHEY, SVGAGI.

V and J are TRBV4-2 and TRBJ2-7, with TRBD2 matching 10 bases. V lost 5 bases and J lost 1; bases outside the gene matches: 2. Germline V gene data show CDR1 as LGHNA and CDR2 as YNFKEQ. The CDR3 length is 14 residues. DNA of the CDR3: TGTGCCAGCAGCGCTAGCGGGGGTTCCTACGAGCAGTACTTC. Amino acid sequence: CASSASGGSYEQYF.

The genes are TRBV6-1 and TRBJ2-7, with D hard to call. The CDR3 is 12 amino acids. CDR1 MNHNS and CDR2 SASEGT come from the germline V gene. The germline V and J ends were trimmed by 7 bases and 9 bases, with 16 bases remaining between them. The CDR3 nucleotides read TGTGCCAGCAACTCCCCGCCCCAACGGCAGTACTTC. Amino acid sequence: CASNSPPQRQYF.

The chain carries TRBV11-2 and TRBJ2-7, with 10 positions matching TRBD1. Per the germline V gene, CDR1 is SGHAT and CDR2 is FQNNGV. The ends lost 3 bases at V and 5 bases at J; junction bases unmatched: 1. CDR3 size: 13 residues. CDR3 bases: TGTGCCAGCAGCTTGACAGGGGGCCACGAGCAGTACTTC. It encodes CASSLTGGHEQYF.

The chain links TRBV11-2 to TRBJ2-5, with D tentatively TRBD1 (5 bases). The CDR3 runs to 15 residues. V was pared by 1 base and J by 1 base, with 10 bases between. CDR1 SGHAT and CDR2 FQNNGV come from the germline V gene. The CDR3 loop reads CASSLGVGVQETQYF. The CDR3 coding sequence is TGTGCCAGCAGCTTAGGGGTAGGGGTCCAAGAGACCCAGTACTTC.

The rearrangement links TRBV13 to TRBJ2-3, with TRBD2 matching over 7 bases. V shed 0 bases and J 5 bases; nucleotides not matched to a gene: 2. The CDR3 is 14 residues long. Germline lookup yields CDR1 PRHDT and CDR2 FYEKMQ (reference sequence). CDR3 loop: CASSLGQRGDTQYF. Here the CDR3 DNA reads TGTGCCAGCAGCTTAGGCCAGCGGGGAGATACGCAGTATTTT.

This chain joins TRBV5-5 and TRBJ1-6; D unclear. Trimming removed 1 base at V and 7 bases at J, with 9 bases between. Germline V lookup: CDR1 SGHKS, CDR2 YYEKEE (reference sequence). CDR3 length: 14 residues. This chain's CDR3 is CASSLTTFNSPLHF. CDR3 bases: TGTGCCAGCAGCTTGACGACATTCAATTCACCCCTCCACTTT.

V and J are TRBV18 and TRBJ1-5; possible D gene TRBD1, 5 bases. Germline CDR1 reads KGHSH; CDR2 reads LQKENI. The CDR3 runs 15 residues. Trimming removed 2 bases at V and 0 bases at J, with 8 bases between. The CDR3 DNA is TGTGCCAGCTCACCAAGACAGAATAGCAATCAGCCCCAGCATTTT. Translation gives CASSPRQNSNQPQHF.

The V call is TRBV6-5, the J call TRBJ1-1; possibly TRBD1 for D (6 bases). The CDR3 sequence is 13 residues long. Trimming took off 9 bases at V and 1 base at J, with 12 bases between the two ends. Germline CDR1 and CDR2: MNHEY and SVGAGI. The CDR3 is CASTGQTNTEAFF. The DNA of the CDR3 is TGTGCCAGTACGGGACAAACGAACACTGAAGCTTTCTTT.

V gene TRBV28 combines with J gene TRBJ1-5; D might be TRBD1 (6 bases). CDR3 length equals 14 residues. V was pared by 3 bases and J by 3 bases, with 9 bases between. Germline values: CDR1 MDHEN, CDR2 SYDVKM. The CDR3: CASSFWTVNQPQHF. The CDR3 bases are TGTGCCAGCAGTTTTTGGACAGTCAATCAGCCCCAGCATTTT.

The V call is TRBV6-5, the J call TRBJ2-2, with TRBD1 as a possible D gene (6 bases). Between the trimmed V and J ends, which lost 6 bases and 5 bases, there was a span of 16 bases. Per the germline V gene, CDR1 is MNHEY and CDR2 is SVGAGI. The CDR3 consists of 15 residues. The CDR3 sequence: CASSYQGRFTGELFF. The CDR3, as DNA: TGTGCCAGCAGCTATCAGGGGCGGTTTACCGGGGAGCTGTTTTTT.

This clone was seen a single time. The chain couples TRBV11-3 to TRBJ1-1; no clear D. The length of the CDR3 is 13 residues. Trimming removed 3 bases from V and 0 bases from J, with 5 bases in between. Per germline, CDR1 SGHNT and CDR2 YENEEA. CDR3 region: CASSLRMNTEAFF. The CDR3, as DNA: TGTGCCAGCAGCTTGAGGATGAACACTGAAGCTTTCTTT.

V and J are TRBV19 and TRBJ1-5, with D tentatively TRBD1 (6 bases). V dropped 7 bases and J dropped 0 bases, with 19 bases sitting between them. The CDR3 consists of 17 residues. Germline values: CDR1 LNHDA, CDR2 SQIVND (reference sequence). The CDR3 spells CASTPGHLRGSNQPQHF. The CDR3 DNA reads TGTGCCAGTACCCCGGGACATCTGAGGGGTAGCAATCAGCCCCAGCATTTT.

The gene calls are TRBV19 and TRBJ2-3; the match to TRBD1 covers 9 bases. This CDR3 has 14 residues. The germline V gene encodes CDR1 LNHDA and CDR2 SQIVND (reference sequence). V trimming: 7 bases; J trimming: 2 bases; junction bases outside the gene matches: 4. In DNA form, the CDR3 reads TGTGCCAGTAAAAGGGACAGGGCCACAGATACGCAGTATTTT. Amino acid sequence: CASKRDRATDTQYF.

The chain uses TRBV28 and TRBJ1-1, with TRBD1 as a possible D gene (6 bases). Per the germline V gene, CDR1 is MDHEN and CDR2 is SYDVKM. The CDR3 runs to 13 residues. Trimming left V 6 bases short and J 0 bases short, with 8 bases between. The CDR3 reads CASSRTVNTEAFF. As DNA, the CDR3 is TGTGCCAGCAGCCGGACAGTGAACACTGAAGCTTTCTTT.

The chain employs TRBV7-9 and TRBJ1-1; D might be TRBD1 (5 bases). The V end was cut by 2 bases, the J end by 6 bases, with 13 bases between. The CDR3 totals 14 residues. In germline, CDR1 is SEHNR, CDR2 FQNEAQ (reference sequence). CDR3 region: CASSLSGGLSEAFF. The CDR3 DNA sequence: TGTGCCAGCAGCTTATCGGGGGGTTTATCTGAAGCTTTCTTT.

This chain connects TRBV19 to TRBJ2-1; D possibly corresponds to TRBD2 (6 bases). CDR3 size: 15 residues. Trimming stripped 1 base from V and 8 bases from J, with 15 bases between. Germline-derived CDR1 and CDR2 are LNHDA and SQIVND (reference sequence). The DNA of the CDR3 is TGTGCCAGTAGTATAGGGGGGGTAAGTGCGTATGAGCAGTTCTTC. Amino acids: CASSIGGVSAYEQFF.

This clone appeared a few times. The chain links TRBV4-2 to TRBJ1-3, with 7 bases fitting TRBD1. Germline V gives CDR1 LGHNA, CDR2 YNFKEQ. The CDR3 is 18 amino acids. Trimming removed 0 bases from V and 0 bases from J; junction bases left unmatched: 8. The CDR3 coding sequence is TGTGCCAGCAGCCAAGATTCGGGACAGCTTCCCTCTGGAAACACCATATATTTT. Translation gives CASSQDSGQLPSGNTIYF.

The gene calls are TRBV29-1 and TRBJ2-1; D perhaps matches TRBD1 (5 bases). Germline loops: CDR1 SQVTM, CDR2 ANQGSEA. CDR3 length: 13 residues. V lost 6 bases and J lost 6, with 15 bases in between. CDR3 region: CSVRQPNTNEQFF. In DNA form, the CDR3 reads TGCAGCGTACGACAGCCCAACACCAATGAGCAGTTCTTC.

The J gene is TRBJ1-1, the V gene TRBV25-1, with 10 positions matching TRBD1. The CDR3 sequence is 14 residues long. The germline V gene encodes CDR1 MGHDK and CDR2 SYGVNS. Trimming at V came to 4 bases and at J to 3 bases, leaving 2 bases not matched to a gene. In nucleotides, the CDR3 is TGTGCCAGCAGTGGGACAGGGGGGGACACTGAAGCTTTCTTT. Its translation is CASSGTGGDTEAFF.